These 19 T cell receptor beta chains were sequenced from one sample in a study of T cells in Graves' hyperthyroidism and ophthalmopathy. Template material for amplifying TCR beta CDR3 regions consisted of RNA transcripts. Researchers ran a first-round RT-PCR on the TCR CDR3 using the HTBI primer set. TCRdb independently ran MiXCR on the multiplex PCR reads; one entry per CDR3 protein. The data show 450,000 to 650,000 distinct CDR3 sequences, less than 25% seen once. Material: blood. These TCRs come from a young man with Graves' hyperthyroidism.

Worth noting for this clonotype: A read error may explain this, as a much larger clone is one base away. The chain joins TRBV6-1 to TRBJ2-2, with D possibly TRBD1 on 6 matching bases. From germline, CDR1 is MNHNS and CDR2 SASEGT. CDR3 size: 15 residues. V lost 3 bases and J 0 bases, leaving 8 bases between the germline ends. As DNA, the CDR3 is TGTGCCAGCAGTGATACAGGGTCGAACACCGGGGAGCTGTTTTTT. Its protein product is CASSDTGSNTGELFF.

The DNA for the CDR3 is TGTGCCAGCAGTTACTCGAGAAGGGGGCAAAATCAGCCCCAGCATTTT. This codes for CASSYSRRGQNQPQHF. V and J are TRBV6-5 and TRBJ1-5; TRBD1 matches 7 bases. Germline assignment: CDR1 MNHEY and CDR2 SVGAGI. V trimming: 0 bases; J trimming: 4 bases; junction bases outside the gene matches: 6. The CDR3 loop spans 16 amino acids.

The V call is TRBV10-3, the J call TRBJ2-7, with 9 bases that match TRBD1. In germline, CDR1 is ENHRY, CDR2 SYGVKD. Trimming removed 0 bases from V and 0 bases from J; junction bases left unmatched: 6. The CDR3 spans 17 residues. CDR3 nucleotides: TGTGCCATCAGTGAGTCAGTGGGACAGGGAAGCTCCTACGAGCAGTACTTC. It encodes CAISESVGQGSSYEQYF.

This clonotype was found a few times. The chain employs TRBV5-1 and TRBJ2-5, with TRBD2 matching 11 bases. Germline V gives CDR1 SGHRS, CDR2 YFSETQ. V dropped 6 bases and J dropped 2; count of bases not matched to a gene: 6. The CDR3 covers 15 residues. The chain's CDR3 is CASTMGTSGQETQYF. Written as DNA, the CDR3 is TGCGCCAGCACCATGGGGACTAGCGGTCAAGAGACCCAGTACTTC. Looking up the rest from reference TRBV5-1 and TRBJ2-5 gives the full variable domain: KAGVTQTPRYLIKTRGQQVTLSCSPISGHRSVSWYQQTPGQGLQFLFEYFSETQRNKGNFPGRFSGRQFSNSRSEMNVSTLELGDSALYLCASTMGTSGQETQYFGPGTRLLVL.

About this clonotype itself: An end of the junction does not agree with germline; a read error may underlie this. The J gene is TRBJ1-1, the V gene TRBV5-1; D gene ambiguous. CDR3 size: 14 residues. Germline CDR1 is SGHRS and CDR2 is YFSETQ. DNA for the CDR3: TGCGCCAGCAGCTTGACGATAGCGAACACTGATGCTTTCTTT. It codes for CASSLTIANTDAFF.

This clonotype was counted between two and nine times. V usage is TRBV5-1 and J usage is TRBJ2-5, with 10 bases identical to TRBD2. The CDR3 sequence is 16 residues long. V lost 1 base and J lost 0; bases outside the gene matches: 3. Per germline, CDR1 SGHRS and CDR2 YFSETQ. CDR3 sequence: CASSLPLAGDQETQYF. The CDR3 region has the DNA TGCGCCAGCAGCTTGCCCCTAGCGGGGGACCAAGAGACCCAGTACTTC.

The chain joins TRBV19 to TRBJ1-1, with 9 bases identical to TRBD1. This CDR3 comprises 16 residues. V shed 3 bases and J 2 bases; nucleotides not matched to a gene: 7. From germline, CDR1 is LNHDA and CDR2 SQIVND (reference sequence). The CDR3 bases are TGTGCCAGTAGTATCACAGGGGGCCGGCTTAACACTGAAGCTTTCTTT. The encoded protein is CASSITGGRLNTEAFF.

This clonotype was detected ten times or more. V and J are TRBV12-3 or TRBV12-4 and TRBJ2-2; TRBD1 agrees at 8 bases. CDR3 length: 16 amino acids. After removal of 6 bases from V and 6 bases from J, the junction contained 12 bases not matched to a gene. The CDR3, as DNA: TGTGCCAGCAGCCCCTGGGACAGGAGGTCCGCCGGGGAGCTGTTTTTT. This translates into CASSPWDRRSAGELFF.

V usage is TRBV12-3 or TRBV12-4 and J usage is TRBJ2-1; tentatively, D is TRBD2 (5 bases). This CDR3 is built from 15 residues. Deletions cut 3 bases from V and 9 bases from J, with 18 bases between. Here the CDR3 reads CASSLDSAWGSEQFF. The CDR3 nucleotides are TGTGCCAGCAGTTTGGACTCGGCCTGGGGAAGTGAGCAGTTCTTC.

This clonotype was seen a few times. This chain uses TRBV6-1 with TRBJ1-6; TRBD1 is a possible D gene (6 bases). V lost 2 bases and J 7 bases, leaving 18 bases between the germline ends. Germline CDR1 is MNHNS and CDR2 is SASEGT. The CDR3 extends over 17 amino acids. The CDR3 bases are TGTGCCAGCAGTGAAAAGGTGTACAGGGAGAACAATTCACCCCTCCACTTT. Its protein is CASSEKVYRENNSPLHF.

This clonotype was detected many times. A much larger clone is a single base away; this may be a read error. V gene TRBV12-3 or TRBV12-4 combines with J gene TRBJ2-7; possibly TRBD1 for D (6 bases). The CDR3 length is 13 residues. The CDR3 sequence: CASSSGQTYGQYF. CDR3 nucleotide sequence: TGTGCCAGCAGTTCCGGACAGACCTACGGGCAGTACTTC.

This clonotype was picked up a small number of times. The germline gene is not matched at one end of the junction; a read error may be the cause. The CDR3 spells CASGQLGRKETQYF. The DNA of the CDR3 is TGTGCCAGCGGCCAATTGGGTAGAAAAGAGACCCAGTACTTC. V gene TRBV3-1 combines with J gene TRBJ2-5; D remains unclear. Germline V gene sequence: CDR1 LGHDT, CDR2 YNNKEL (reference sequence). The CDR3 sequence is 14 residues long.

This clonotype was seen many times. One end of the junction does not line up with germline, which may come from a read error. V and J are TRBV6-5 and TRBJ1-5, with a weak D call TRBD1 (5 bases). Germline CDR1 is MNHEY and CDR2 is SVGAGI. This CDR3 has 15 residues. CDR3 amino acids: CASSNSGWRNQPQHF. The CDR3 DNA is TGTGCCAGCAGTAACTCAGGGTGGCGCAATCAGCCCCAGCATTTT.

In regard to this clonotype: A read error may produce the germline difference seen at one junction end. V gene TRBV9 combines with J gene TRBJ1-1; tentatively, D is TRBD1 (6 bases). Germline CDR1 SGDLS, CDR2 YYNGEE. The CDR3 loop spans 15 amino acids. The CDR3 nucleotides are TGTGCCAGCATCGTAGCCCCCGAGAGAGGGGGGGAAGCTTTCTTT. It specifies CASIVAPERGGEAFF.

This rearrangement joins TRBV2 to TRBJ2-4; D not resolved. V was clipped by 4 bases and J by 9 bases, with 10 bases between them. The CDR3 runs to 12 residues. CDR1 is SNHLY, CDR2 FYNNEI, per germline. The chain's CDR3 is CASSVQVGIQYF. The CDR3 DNA reads as TGTGCCAGCAGTGTCCAGGTGGGCATTCAGTACTTC.

This clonotype came up a few times. The CDR3 DNA sequence: TGTGCCAGCAGCCGGGACGGGGGATCCTTTGGGACCCAGTACTTC. It codes for CASSRDGGSFGTQYF. The chain joins TRBV5-5 to TRBJ2-5; a weak D match, TRBD2 (6 bases). The CDR3 consists of 15 residues. V dropped 4 bases and J dropped 7 bases, with 20 bases sitting between them. CDR1 and CDR2 from the germline V gene are SGHKS and YYEKEE (reference sequence).

This clonotype was seen ten or more times. The chain carries TRBV28 and TRBJ2-2, with D unclear. V lost 3 bases and J lost 2, with 1 base in between. Germline values: CDR1 MDHEN, CDR2 SYDVKM. The CDR3 runs 12 residues. The CDR3 here is CASSFNTGELFF. CDR3 nucleotides: TGTGCCAGCAGTTTTAACACCGGGGAGCTGTTTTTT.

In this sample, this clonotype turned up a few times. The chain carries TRBV20-1 and TRBJ2-4; no clear D gene. Trimming shortened V by 0 bases and J by 2 bases, and 14 bases separated the two germline ends. Per the germline V gene, CDR1 is DFQATT and CDR2 is SNEGSKA (reference sequence). The CDR3 totals 16 residues. CDR3 nucleotide sequence: TGCAGTGCTAGAGATCCAGAGGCAGTAACCAAAAACATTCAGTACTTC. Protein sequence: CSARDPEAVTKNIQYF.

This clonotype was recorded at least ten times. This chain connects TRBV30 to TRBJ1-5; tentatively, D is TRBD1 (5 bases). The CDR3 has 13 residues. The V and J ends lost 1 base and 1 base respectively, with 5 bases between them. CDR1 and CDR2 (germline): GTSNPN, SVGIG (reference sequence). CDR3 in amino acids: CAWSGGSNQPQHF. CDR3 coding DNA: TGTGCCTGGAGTGGGGGGAGCAATCAGCCCCAGCATTTT.